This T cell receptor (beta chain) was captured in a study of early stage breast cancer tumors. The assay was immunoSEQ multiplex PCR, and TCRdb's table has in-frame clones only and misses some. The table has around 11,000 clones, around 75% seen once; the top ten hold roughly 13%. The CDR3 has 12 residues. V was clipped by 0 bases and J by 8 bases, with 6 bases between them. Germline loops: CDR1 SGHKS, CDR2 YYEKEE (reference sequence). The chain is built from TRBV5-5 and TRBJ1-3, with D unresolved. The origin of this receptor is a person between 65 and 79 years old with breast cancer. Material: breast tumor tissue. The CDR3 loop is CASSLVEHTIYF. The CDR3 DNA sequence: TGTGCCAGCAGCTTGGTGGAGCACACCATATATTTT.